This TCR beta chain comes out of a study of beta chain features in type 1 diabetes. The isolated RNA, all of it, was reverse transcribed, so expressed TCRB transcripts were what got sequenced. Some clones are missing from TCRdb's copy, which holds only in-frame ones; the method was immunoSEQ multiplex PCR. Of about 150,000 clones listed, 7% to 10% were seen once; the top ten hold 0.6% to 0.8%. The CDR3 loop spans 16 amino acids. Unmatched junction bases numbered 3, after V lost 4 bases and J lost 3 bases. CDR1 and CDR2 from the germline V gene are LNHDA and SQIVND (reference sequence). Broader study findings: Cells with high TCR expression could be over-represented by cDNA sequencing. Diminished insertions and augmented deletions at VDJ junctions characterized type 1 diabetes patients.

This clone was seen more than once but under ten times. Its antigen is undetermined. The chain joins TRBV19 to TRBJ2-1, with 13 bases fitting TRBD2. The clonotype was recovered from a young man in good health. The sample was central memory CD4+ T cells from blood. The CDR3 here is CASSKGLAGFYNEQFF. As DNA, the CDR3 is TGTGCCAGTAGTAAGGGACTAGCGGGGTTCTACAATGAGCAGTTCTTC. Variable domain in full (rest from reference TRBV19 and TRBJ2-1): DGGITQSPKYLFRKEGQNVTLSCEQNLNHDAMYWYRQDPGQGLRLIYYSQIVNDFQKGDIAEGYSVSREKKESFPLTVTSAQKNPTAFYLCASSKGLAGFYNEQFFGPGTRLTVL.